This T cell receptor (beta chain) was identified during a study of OX40 agonist ivuxolimab in advanced cancers. Study background: At 0.01 to 10 mg/kg, ivuxolimab was administered intravenously to patients every 2 weeks. Among those enrolled, mean age was 60 years (range about 23 to 80) and over 70% were male. Overall study findings and caveats: Certain nonresponders additionally had low normalized T-cell clonal expansion.

Systemic immunosuppression or a history of autoimmune disease excluded patients. A few counts support this clone. Antigen: not known. Repertoires were generated with immunoSEQ multiplex PCR, while TCRdb's copy carries only in-frame clones and drops some. Counted here are 59,000 or so clones, 65% to 90% occurring once; the ten biggest clones make up more than 3.5%. V lost 6 bases and J lost 8, with 17 bases in between. The CDR3 is 13 residues long. Germline-derived CDR1 and CDR2 are SGHNT and YYREEE (reference sequence). The TCR was taken from an adult with an advanced solid tumor such as melanoma, head and neck, liver or kidney cancer. The sample in question was CD4+ or CD8+ T cells sorted from blood, obtained in a trial of the OX40 agonist ivuxolimab. The gene calls are TRBV5-4 and TRBJ1-2, with D maybe TRBD1 (5 bases). The CDR3 here is CASTLGGARGYTF. The CDR3 nucleotides read TGTGCCAGCACCCTCGGAGGGGCGCGGGGCTACACCTTC. The full variable domain, completed using reference TRBV5-4 and TRBJ1-2, is ETGVTQSPTHLIKTRGQQVTLRCSSQSGHNTVSWYQQALGQGPQFIFQYYREEENGRGNFPPRFSGLQFPNYSSELNVNALELDDSALYLCASTLGGARGYTFGSGTRLTVV.